A single TCR beta chain is shown here with its context. This specimen belongs to a study of shared clonotypes between healthy human individuals. Using immunoSEQ multiplex PCR, the repertoire was profiled, and TCRdb retains in-frame clones only, with some absent. This table holds about 560,000 clones, just over 75% found once. The germline CDR1 and CDR2 sequences are SGHTA and FQGNSA. Trimming took 3 bases from V and 1 from J; bases not matched to a gene: 11. CDR3 length equals 17 residues. This rearrangement joins TRBV7-2 to TRBJ1-1; TRBD1 matches at 7 bases. The source material was PBMCs. This receptor was taken from a woman between 40 and 55 years old in good health. Some clones in this sample may be carry-over from other donors' samples. The chain's CDR3 is CASSLLPPGGGNTEAFF. CDR3 DNA: TGTGCCAGCAGCTTGCTCCCACCAGGGGGTGGGAACACTGAAGCTTTCTTT.